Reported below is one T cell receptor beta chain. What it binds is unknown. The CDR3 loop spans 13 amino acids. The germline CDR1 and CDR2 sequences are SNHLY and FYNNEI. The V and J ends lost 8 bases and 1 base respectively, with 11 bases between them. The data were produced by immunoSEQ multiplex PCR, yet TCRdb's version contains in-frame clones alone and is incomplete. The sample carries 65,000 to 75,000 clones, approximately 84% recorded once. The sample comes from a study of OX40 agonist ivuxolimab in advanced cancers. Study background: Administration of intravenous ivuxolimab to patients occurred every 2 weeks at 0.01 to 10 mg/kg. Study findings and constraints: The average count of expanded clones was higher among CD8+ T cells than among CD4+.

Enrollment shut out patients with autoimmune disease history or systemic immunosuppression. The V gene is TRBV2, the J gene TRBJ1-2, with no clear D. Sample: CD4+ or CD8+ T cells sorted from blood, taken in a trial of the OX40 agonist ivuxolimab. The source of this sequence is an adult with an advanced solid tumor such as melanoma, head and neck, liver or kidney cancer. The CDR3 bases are TGTGCCAGCTTGGTTGCCCGTAACTATGGCTACACCTTC. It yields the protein CASLVARNYGYTF.